Given below is one TCR beta chain in context. These data belong to a study of blood T cell repertoires in COVID-19. Study-level background: Some COVID-19 samples were acute and others convalescent; all came from the United States, Italy and Spain. PBMCs, B-cell-depleted T cells, or T cells provided the cDNA or gDNA that made up the material.

Profiling relied on immunoSEQ multiplex PCR, and the TCRdb table lists in-frame clones only, not all of them. The repertoire holds some 270,000 clones, with 70% to 90% as singletons. Those enrolled, adults aged roughly 18 to 90 years, came from under 25 US areas. Cohorts were based on clinical histories the participants reported. CDR1 is SGHVS and CDR2 is FQNEAQ in the germline V gene. The CDR3 is 21 amino acids. Unmatched junction bases numbered 20, after V lost 4 bases and J lost 0 bases. This TCR derives from a young woman who had recovered from COVID-19. The chain joins TRBV7-8 to TRBJ2-1; 8 bases are shared with TRBD1. The sequenced material came from PBMCs or T cells enriched from blood (not recorded which). CDR3 DNA sequence: TGTGCCAGCAGCTCTAGCCTACCGGGACAGGTATACATAGGCTCCTACAATGAGCAGTTCTTC. Its translation is CASSSSLPGQVYIGSYNEQFF.